The clone carrying this T cell receptor (beta chain) has more than one count but fewer than ten. This entry comes from a study of blood T cell repertoires in COVID-19. This table comes from immunoSEQ multiplex PCR, and its TCRdb copy is limited to in-frame clones, with some not included. Seen here are roughly 140,000 clones, about 80% observed once, and the top ten hold around 7%. The CDR3 consists of 17 residues. V lost 0 bases to trimming and J lost 2 bases, with 14 bases between them. Per the germline V gene, CDR1 is MGHRA and CDR2 is YSYEKL. This clonotype originated in a man aged 50-60 years who had recovered from COVID-19. The rearrangement links TRBV4-1 to TRBJ1-3; D gene ambiguous. The sample consisted of PBMCs or T cells enriched from blood (not recorded which). CDR3 DNA: TGCGCCAGCAGCCAAGAGGCGGCGGGGAGAGCTGGAAACACCATATATTTT. It codes for CASSQEAAGRAGNTIYF.